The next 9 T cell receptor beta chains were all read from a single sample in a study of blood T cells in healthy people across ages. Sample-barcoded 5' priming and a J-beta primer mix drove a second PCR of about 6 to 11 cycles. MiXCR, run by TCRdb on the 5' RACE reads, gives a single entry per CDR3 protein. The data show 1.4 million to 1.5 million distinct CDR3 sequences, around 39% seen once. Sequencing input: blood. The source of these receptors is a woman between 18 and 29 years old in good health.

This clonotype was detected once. CDR3 sequence (DNA): TGCAGTGCCAGGGACGGACTAGGGGTTGGAGATACGCAGTATTTT. Protein sequence: CSARDGLGVGDTQYF. The V gene is TRBV20-1, the J gene TRBJ2-3; 7 bases map to TRBD2. V shed 6 bases, J shed 5 bases, and the junction held 14 bases outside the gene matches. The CDR3 is made up of 15 amino acids. The germline gives CDR1 DFQATT, CDR2 SNEGSKA (reference sequence).

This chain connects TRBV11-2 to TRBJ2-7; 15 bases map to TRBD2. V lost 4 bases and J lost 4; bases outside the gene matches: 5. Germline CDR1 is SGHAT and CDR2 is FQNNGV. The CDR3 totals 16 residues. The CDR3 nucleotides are TGTGCCAGCAGCTCGAGGACTAGCGGGGGGGTTTACGAGCAGTACTTC. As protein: CASSSRTSGGVYEQYF.

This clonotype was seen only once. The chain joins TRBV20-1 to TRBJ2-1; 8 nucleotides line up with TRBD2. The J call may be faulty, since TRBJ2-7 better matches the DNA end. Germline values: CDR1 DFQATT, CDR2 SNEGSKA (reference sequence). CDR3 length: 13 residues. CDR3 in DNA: TGCAGTGCTAGAGATGGAAGCGGGGGCGAGCAGTACTTC. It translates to CSARDGSGGEQYF.

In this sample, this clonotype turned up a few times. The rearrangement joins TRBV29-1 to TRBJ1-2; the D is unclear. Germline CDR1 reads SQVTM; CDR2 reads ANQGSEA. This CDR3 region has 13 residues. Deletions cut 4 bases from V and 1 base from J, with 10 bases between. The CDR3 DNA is TGCAGCGTTGTTCAGCGGATTAACTATGGCTACACCTTC. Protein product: CSVVQRINYGYTF.

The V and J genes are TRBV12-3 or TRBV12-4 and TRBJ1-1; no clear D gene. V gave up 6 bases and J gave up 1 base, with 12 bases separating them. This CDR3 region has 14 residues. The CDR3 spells CASRPWTGNTEAFF. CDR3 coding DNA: TGTGCCAGCAGACCCTGGACCGGGAACACTGAAGCTTTCTTT.

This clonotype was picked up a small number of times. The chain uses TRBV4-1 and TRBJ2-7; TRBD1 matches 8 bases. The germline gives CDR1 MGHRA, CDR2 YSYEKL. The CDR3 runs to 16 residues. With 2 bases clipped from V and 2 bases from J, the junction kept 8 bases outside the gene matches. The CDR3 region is CASSQFLGQGTYEQYF. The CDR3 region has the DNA TGCGCCAGCAGCCAATTCCTCGGACAGGGTACCTACGAGCAGTACTTC.

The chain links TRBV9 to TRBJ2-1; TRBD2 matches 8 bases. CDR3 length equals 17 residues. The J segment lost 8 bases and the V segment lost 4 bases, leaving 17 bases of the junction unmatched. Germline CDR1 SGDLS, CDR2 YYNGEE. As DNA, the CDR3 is TGTGCCAGCAGCCTCCAAGGACTAGCTCAGAGAGTCCATGAGCAGTTCTTC. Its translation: CASSLQGLAQRVHEQFF.

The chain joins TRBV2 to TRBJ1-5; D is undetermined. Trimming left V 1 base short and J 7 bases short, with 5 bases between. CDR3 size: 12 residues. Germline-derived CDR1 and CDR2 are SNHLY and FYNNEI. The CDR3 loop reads CASSEGSQPQHF. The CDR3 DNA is TGTGCCAGCAGTGAAGGTAGCCAGCCCCAGCATTTT.

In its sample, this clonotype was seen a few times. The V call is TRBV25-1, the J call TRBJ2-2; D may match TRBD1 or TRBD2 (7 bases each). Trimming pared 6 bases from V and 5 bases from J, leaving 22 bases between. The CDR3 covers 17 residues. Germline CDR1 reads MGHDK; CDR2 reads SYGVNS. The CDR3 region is CASRKLPDREGTGELFF. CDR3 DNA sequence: TGTGCCAGCAGAAAACTCCCAGACAGGGAGGGTACCGGGGAGCTGTTTTTT.